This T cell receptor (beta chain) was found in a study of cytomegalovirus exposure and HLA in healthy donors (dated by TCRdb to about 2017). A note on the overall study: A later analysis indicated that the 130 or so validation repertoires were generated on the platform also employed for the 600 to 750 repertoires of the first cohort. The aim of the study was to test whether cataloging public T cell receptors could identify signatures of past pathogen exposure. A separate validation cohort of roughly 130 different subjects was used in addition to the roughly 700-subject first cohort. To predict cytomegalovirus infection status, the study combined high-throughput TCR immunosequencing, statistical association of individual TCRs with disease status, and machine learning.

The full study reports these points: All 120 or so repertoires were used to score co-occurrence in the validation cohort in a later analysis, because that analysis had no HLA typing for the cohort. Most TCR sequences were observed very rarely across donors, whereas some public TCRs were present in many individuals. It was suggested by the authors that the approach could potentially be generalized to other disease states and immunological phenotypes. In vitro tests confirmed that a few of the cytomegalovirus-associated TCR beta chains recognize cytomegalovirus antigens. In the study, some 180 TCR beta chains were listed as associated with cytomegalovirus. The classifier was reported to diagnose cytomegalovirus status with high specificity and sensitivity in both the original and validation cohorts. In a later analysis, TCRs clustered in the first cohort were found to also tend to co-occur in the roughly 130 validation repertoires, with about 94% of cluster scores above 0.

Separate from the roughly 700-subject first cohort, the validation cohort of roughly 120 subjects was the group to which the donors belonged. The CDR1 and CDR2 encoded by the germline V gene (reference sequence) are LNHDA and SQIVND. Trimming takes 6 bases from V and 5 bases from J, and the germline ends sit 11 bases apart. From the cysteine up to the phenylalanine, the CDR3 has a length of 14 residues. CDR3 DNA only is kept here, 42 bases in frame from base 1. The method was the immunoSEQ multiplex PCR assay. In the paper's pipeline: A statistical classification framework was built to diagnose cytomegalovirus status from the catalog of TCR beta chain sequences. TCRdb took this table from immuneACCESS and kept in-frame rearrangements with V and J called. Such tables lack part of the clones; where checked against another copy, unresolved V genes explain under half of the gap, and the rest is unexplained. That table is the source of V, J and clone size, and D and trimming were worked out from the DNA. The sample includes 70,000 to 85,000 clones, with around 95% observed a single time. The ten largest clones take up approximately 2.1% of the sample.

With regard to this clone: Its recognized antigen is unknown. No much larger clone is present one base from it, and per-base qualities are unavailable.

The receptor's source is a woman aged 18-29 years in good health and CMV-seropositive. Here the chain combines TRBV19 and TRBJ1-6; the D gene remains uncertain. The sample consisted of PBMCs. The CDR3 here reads CASRRSSDNSPLHF. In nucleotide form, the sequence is TGTGCCAGTAGGCGGAGTAGCGATAATTCACCCCTCCACTTT.